The TCR beta chain under discussion was sequenced for a study of blood T cells in healthy people across ages (dated by TCRdb to the mid-2010s). A note on the overall study: Template switching captured roughly one uniquely barcoded TCR beta cDNA molecule per two T cells in model experiments. Using deep sequencing normalized with unique cDNA molecular identifiers, the study measured how TCR beta repertoire diversity changes with age. The donors were split into four age groups: young (average about 16 years), middle-aged (around 40), aged (62) and long-lived (roughly 88). To avoid experimental bias, donors of different ages were randomly spread across the sequencing lanes. Two additional independent replicas of 1 million unique cDNA reads from the same blood draw were analyzed for two donors (one aged 18 to 30 and one aged 80 or older).

Spanning cysteine to phenylalanine, the CDR3 consists of 17 amino acids. Only the CDR3 region is kept as DNA, spanning 51 bases read in frame from base 1. Trimming takes 1 base off V and 7 bases off J; junction bases not matched to a gene: 5. The CDR1 and CDR2 encoded by the germline V gene (reference sequence) are LNHNV and YYDKDF. As regards this clonotype: It lacks a known antigen. The input lacks base qualities; no much larger clone sits a single base away.

Systemically healthy Caucasian individuals from Russia, about 38 in total and aged about 6 to 95 years, were included as donors. Each donor gave about 11 milliliters of peripheral blood, drawn into EDTA-treated Vacutainer tubes. Ficoll-Paque density-gradient centrifugation was used to isolate PBMCs, with at least 7 million per sample. Trizol reagent was used to extract total RNA from the PBMCs, yielding at least 5.5 micrograms per sample. The percentages of naive CD45RAhigh/CD27high T cells were determined by flow cytometry on a PBMC aliquot from every donor. Libraries were built with 5' RACE. The instrument given in TCRdb is Illumina HiSeq 2500. A second roughly 6 to 11 cycle PCR used a sample-barcoded 5' primer and a J-beta primer mix. Each TCR beta cDNA molecule received a unique molecular identifier from a template-switch 5' adaptor carrying 12 random nucleotides. Each sample yielded at least 2.5 million CDR3-containing paired-end reads. First-strand cDNA was synthesized from all RNA with the Mint cDNA synthesis kit, primed by a TRBC-specific oligonucleotide. All cDNA was treated with uracil-DNA glycosylase and then went through a first 18-cycle PCR with the universal primers M1SS and BC2_uni_R. Per the original workflow: Each sample was normalized by randomly selecting 1 million high-quality reads, each carrying a distinct molecular identifier. Reads with shared molecular identifiers were discarded instead of being binned into consensus sequences. MiTCR, set to a Q25 quality threshold and the strictest error-elimination algorithm, was used for CDR3 identification, clonotype clustering and error correction. A nonparametric unseen species model with Euler transformation was used to estimate a lower bound on total TCR beta diversity. TCRdb handled the public reads itself, with Q25 trimming in fastp and clone calling in MiXCR, and kept productive beta chains. Rows with one shared CDR3 protein collapse into an entry with the most common genes and DNA. These V and J calls rely on TCRdb rather than the paper's analysis. The sample data list more than 700,000 distinct CDR3 sequences, and 50% to 65% of these were observed just once. The top ten clones comprise approximately 40% of the sample.

The investigation overall reported the following: Compared with the aged group, the long-lived group had more naive CD4+ T cells, fewer expanded clones and increased TCR diversity, a pattern suggesting age selection. Since profiling was done on bulk unsorted PBMCs, naive and antigen-experienced compartments could not be conclusively compared. Because donor CMV infection status was unknown, age-related changes in expanded clonotypes were potentially confounded. As age increased, observed TCR beta diversity per million T cells dropped in a roughly linear way, and a significant reduction was already evident by age about 40. There was a strong correlation between observed TCR beta diversity and the percentage of naive T cells measured by flow cytometry. Estimates of total diversity based on one million sequenced T cells were regarded as lower bounds and as underestimates.

This receptor was obtained from a man aged 80 or over in good health. Recombination joined TRBV15 with TRBJ2-1; TRBD2 agrees with 15 junctional bases. The sequencing input was blood. Here is the DNA: TGTGCCACCAGCAGAGCCTCCGGACTAGCGGGAGGGAATGAGCAGTTCTTC. Translated, this is CATSRASGLAGGNEQFF.